Listed here are 20 T cell receptor beta chains from one sample, sequenced in a study of shared clonotypes between healthy human individuals. Profiled with immunoSEQ multiplex PCR; TCRdb holds only in-frame clones, not every one. Of about 980,000 clones in the sample, about three quarters were seen once. The sample was memory CD4+ T cells sorted from blood. Specified subset: CD45RA-negative fraction. The origin of the receptors is a man aged 18-30 years in good health.

V gene TRBV28 combines with J gene TRBJ1-4; 8 positions match TRBD1. Losses at the gene ends were 3 bases for V and 8 bases for J; bases not matched to a gene: 8. Per germline, CDR1 MDHEN and CDR2 SYDVKM. The CDR3 extends over 15 amino acids. CDR3 coding DNA: TGTGCCAGCAGTTTTCAGGGGGCGGGAGAGGAAAAACTGTTTTTT. Amino acid sequence: CASSFQGAGEEKLFF.

The chain recombines TRBV7-2 with TRBJ2-3, with 10 bases aligning to TRBD2. This CDR3 spans 17 amino acids. Germline V gives CDR1 SGHTA, CDR2 FQGNSA. Trimming at V came to 1 base and at J to 8 bases, leaving 12 bases not matched to a gene. Here the CDR3 DNA reads TGTGCCAGCAGCTTAGAGGCTTTTAGGGCTAGCGGGGGTACGCAGTATTTT. This encodes CASSLEAFRASGGTQYF.

This chain connects TRBV2 to TRBJ1-1; no clear D gene. Trimming shortened V by 8 bases and J by 4 bases, and 14 bases separated the two germline ends. This CDR3 is built from 13 residues. The germline V gene has CDR1 SNHLY and CDR2 FYNNEI. CDR3 protein: CASLVGWTTEAFF. In DNA form, the CDR3 reads TGTGCCAGCCTAGTGGGTTGGACCACTGAAGCTTTCTTT.

The chain recombines TRBV5-1 with TRBJ2-7; 11 bases agree with TRBD2. The germline CDR1 and CDR2 sequences are SGHRS and YFSETQ. The J segment lost 2 bases and the V segment lost 6 bases, leaving 7 bases of the junction unmatched. The CDR3 sequence is 15 residues long. The CDR3 spells CASKTSGGPPYEQYF. In nucleotides, the CDR3 is TGCGCCAGCAAAACTAGCGGGGGTCCTCCCTACGAGCAGTACTTC.

The V and J genes are TRBV5-1 and TRBJ1-6; D unclear. CDR3 length: 14 residues. Germline V lookup: CDR1 SGHRS, CDR2 YFSETQ. V lost 1 base and J lost 6, with 8 bases in between. The CDR3 sequence: CASSLTERNSPLHF. The CDR3 DNA is TGCGCCAGCAGCTTGACAGAACGTAATTCACCCCTCCACTTT.

The chain couples TRBV10-3 to TRBJ1-2; 10 nucleotides line up with TRBD1. The ends lost 7 bases at V and 8 bases at J; junction bases unmatched: 7. This CDR3 region has 13 residues. Germline CDR1 ENHRY, CDR2 SYGVKD. CDR3 amino acids: CAITPTGGSGYTF. The CDR3 coding sequence is TGTGCCATCACCCCGACAGGGGGCTCGGGCTACACCTTC.

The chain employs TRBV7-8 and TRBJ2-5; 9 nucleotides line up with TRBD1. CDR1 is SGHVS, CDR2 FQNEAQ, per germline. The CDR3 covers 15 residues. V was pared by 8 bases and J by 0 bases, with 7 bases of the junction left unmatched. This CDR3 is CASGKQGANQETQYF. Written as DNA, the CDR3 is TGTGCCAGCGGCAAACAGGGGGCGAACCAAGAGACCCAGTACTTC.

The V call is TRBV30, the J call TRBJ2-2; 9 bases line up with TRBD1. CDR3 length equals 15 residues. The trim removed 4 bases at V and 3 bases at J, leaving 6 bases unmatched. CDR1 and CDR2 (germline): GTSNPN, SVGIG (reference sequence). The CDR3 sequence is CAWNRDRADTGELFF. In DNA, the CDR3 is TGTGCCTGGAATAGGGACAGGGCGGACACCGGGGAGCTGTTTTTT.

This chain connects TRBV7-2 to TRBJ2-5; D unclear. The CDR3 is 12 amino acids. Trimming stripped 4 bases from V and 8 bases from J, with 11 bases between. Germline CDR1 is SGHTA and CDR2 is FQGNSA. This CDR3 is CASSSDKGTQYF. In DNA form, the CDR3 reads TGTGCCAGCAGCTCAGACAAAGGTACCCAGTACTTC.

The chain recombines TRBV2 with TRBJ2-1, with D perhaps matching TRBD2 (5 bases). The CDR3 has 13 residues. V lost 5 bases and J lost 5, with 10 bases in between. Germline CDR1 reads SNHLY; CDR2 reads FYNNEI. CDR3 coding DNA: TGTGCCAGCAGTATCGACGGGAACAATGAGCAGTTCTTC. Its protein product is CASSIDGNNEQFF.

The chain combines TRBV28 with TRBJ1-2; D unresolved. This CDR3 spans 14 amino acids. Trimming cost V 3 bases and J 5 bases, with 13 bases left between them. Germline V gene lookup returns CDR1 MDHEN and CDR2 SYDVKM. In DNA form, the CDR3 reads TGTGCCAGCAGTTTGACGGGAGGGATTTATGGCTACACCTTC. Encoded protein: CASSLTGGIYGYTF.

The rearrangement uses TRBV18 and TRBJ1-1; a possible D gene is TRBD1 (5 bases). The CDR3 loop spans 14 amino acids. Germline loops: CDR1 KGHSH, CDR2 LQKENI. Trimming stripped 4 bases from V and 1 base from J, with 10 bases between. The DNA for the CDR3 is TGTGCCAGCTCACGGGACCTGCAGAACACTGAAGCTTTCTTT. Translated: CASSRDLQNTEAFF.

With respect to this clone: This likely reflects a read error, since a far larger clone is one base away. Additional DNA sequences in this sample encode the identical CDR3. This chain uses TRBV15 with TRBJ1-5; D not certain. Germline V gives CDR1 LNHNV, CDR2 YYDKDF (reference sequence). There are 12 residues in the CDR3. The V end lost 1 base, the J end lost 3 bases, and 1 base lay between the germline ends. CDR3 amino acids: CATSRVNQPQHF. The DNA for the CDR3 is TGTGCCACCAGCAGAGTCAATCAGCCCCAGCATTTT.

Notes on this clone: Other DNA sequences from this sample encode an identical CDR3 as well. The chain links TRBV19 to TRBJ2-6; D is uncertain. V gave up 1 base and J gave up 0 bases, with 4 bases separating them. The germline V gene encodes CDR1 LNHDA and CDR2 SQIVND (reference sequence). The CDR3 length is 15 residues. The CDR3 nucleotides are TGTGCCAGTAGTATAGCAGGCTCTGGGGCCAACGTCCTGACTTTC. Encoded protein: CASSIAGSGANVLTF. The variable domain in full, with the rest retrieved from reference TRBV19 and TRBJ2-6, is DGGITQSPKYLFRKEGQNVTLSCEQNLNHDAMYWYRQDPGQGLRLIYYSQIVNDFQKGDIAEGYSVSREKKESFPLTVTSAQKNPTAFYLCASSIAGSGANVLTFGAGSRLTVL.

The chain joins TRBV18 to TRBJ2-5; perhaps TRBD2 as D (6 bases). The ends were cut back, 3 bases at V and 2 bases at J, with 10 bases in the middle. The germline V gene encodes CDR1 KGHSH and CDR2 LQKENI. This CDR3 is built from 14 residues. The CDR3 sequence is CASSPGLTQETQYF. The CDR3 nucleotides are TGTGCCAGCTCACCGGGACTCACTCAAGAGACCCAGTACTTC.

This chain links TRBV5-1 with TRBJ2-7; D may be TRBD1 (5 bases). The CDR3 loop spans 15 amino acids. Looked up from germline, CDR1 is SGHRS and CDR2 is YFSETQ. Trimming took off 2 bases at V and 6 bases at J, with 18 bases between the two ends. The CDR3 sequence: CASSLSQGWGGEQYF. CDR3 nucleotides: TGCGCCAGCAGCTTAAGTCAGGGTTGGGGCGGCGAGCAGTACTTC.

V is TRBV28 and J is TRBJ1-2; possible D gene TRBD1, 5 bases. The V and J ends lost 6 bases and 2 bases respectively, with 13 bases between them. The V gene's germline CDR1 is MDHEN and CDR2 SYDVKM. The CDR3 is 14 residues long. The CDR3 region is CASSSRVRNYGYTF. The CDR3 DNA is TGTGCCAGCAGCTCCAGGGTGAGGAACTATGGCTACACCTTC.

The rearrangement joins TRBV5-4 to TRBJ2-5; the D call may be TRBD1 or TRBD2 (6 bases each). The germline V gene encodes CDR1 SGHNT and CDR2 YYREEE (reference sequence). The CDR3 contains 16 residues. Deletions cut 0 bases from V and 5 bases from J, with 17 bases between. The CDR3 coding sequence is TGTGCCAGCAGCTTGGTTAGCGCCAGGGGACTGGAGACCCAGTACTTC. It yields the protein CASSLVSARGLETQYF.

About this clone itself: Other DNA sequences in this sample translate to the same CDR3. The chain joins TRBV5-6 to TRBJ2-2, with 8 bases that match TRBD2. The CDR3 consists of 15 residues. J was trimmed by 4 bases and V by 1 base; bases with no gene match: 3. The germline gives CDR1 SGHDT, CDR2 YYEEEE. The chain's CDR3 is CASSLRGLVTGELFF. DNA of the CDR3: TGTGCCAGCAGCTTGAGGGGACTAGTCACCGGGGAGCTGTTTTTT.

This chain links TRBV6-5 with TRBJ2-6; D assignment may be TRBD1 or TRBD2 (5 bases each). Germline CDR1 is MNHEY and CDR2 is SVGAGI. V was cut by 3 bases and J by 2 bases, with 8 bases left in between. CDR3 length: 15 amino acids. CDR3 sequence (DNA): TGTGCCAGCAGTTATAGAGGGGCTGGGGCCAACGTCCTGACTTTC. This translates into CASSYRGAGANVLTF.